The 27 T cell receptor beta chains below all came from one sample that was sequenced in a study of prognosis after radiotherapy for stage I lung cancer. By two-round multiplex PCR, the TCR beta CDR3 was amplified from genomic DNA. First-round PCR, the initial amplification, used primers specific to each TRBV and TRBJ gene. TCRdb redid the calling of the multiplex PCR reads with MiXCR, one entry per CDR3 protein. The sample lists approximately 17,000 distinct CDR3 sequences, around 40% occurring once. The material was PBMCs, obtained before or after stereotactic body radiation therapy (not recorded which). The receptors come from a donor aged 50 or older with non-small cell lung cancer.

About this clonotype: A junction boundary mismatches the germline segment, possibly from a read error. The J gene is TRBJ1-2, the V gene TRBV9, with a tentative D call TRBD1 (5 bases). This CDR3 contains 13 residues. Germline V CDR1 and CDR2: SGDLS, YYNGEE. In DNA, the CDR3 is TGTGCCATCAGCGTCAGGGTTTACTATGGCTACACCTTC. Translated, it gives CAISVRVYYGYTF. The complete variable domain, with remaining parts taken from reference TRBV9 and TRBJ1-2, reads DSGVTQTPKHLITATGQRVTLRCSPRSGDLSVYWYQQSLDQGLQFLIQYYNGEERAKGNILERFSAQQFPDLHSELNLSSLELGDSALYFCAISVRVYYGYTFGSGTRLTVV.

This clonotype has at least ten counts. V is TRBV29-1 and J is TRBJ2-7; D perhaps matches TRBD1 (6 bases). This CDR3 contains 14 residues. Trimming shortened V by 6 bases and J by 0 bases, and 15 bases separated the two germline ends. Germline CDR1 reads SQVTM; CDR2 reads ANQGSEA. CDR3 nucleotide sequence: TGCAGCGTCGAATCAGGGGCTAACTCCTACGAGCAGTACTTC. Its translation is CSVESGANSYEQYF.

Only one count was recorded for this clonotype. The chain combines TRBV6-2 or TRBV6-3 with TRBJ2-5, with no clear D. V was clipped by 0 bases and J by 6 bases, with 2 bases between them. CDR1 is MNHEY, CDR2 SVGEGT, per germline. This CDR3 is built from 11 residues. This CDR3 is CASSYSQTQYF. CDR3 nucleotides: TGTGCCAGCAGTTACTCCCAGACCCAGTACTTC.

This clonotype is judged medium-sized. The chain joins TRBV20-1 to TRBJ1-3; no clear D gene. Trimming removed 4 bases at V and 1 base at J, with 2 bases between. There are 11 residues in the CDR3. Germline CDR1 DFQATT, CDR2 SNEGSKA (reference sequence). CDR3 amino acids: CSAISGNTIYF. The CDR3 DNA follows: TGCAGTGCTATATCTGGAAACACCATATATTTT.

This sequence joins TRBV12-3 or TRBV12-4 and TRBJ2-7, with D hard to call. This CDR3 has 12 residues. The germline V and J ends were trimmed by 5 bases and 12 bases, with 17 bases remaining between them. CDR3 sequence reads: CASSLSLIRAYF. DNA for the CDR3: TGTGCCAGCAGTCTTTCCCTAATCCGGGCGTACTTC.

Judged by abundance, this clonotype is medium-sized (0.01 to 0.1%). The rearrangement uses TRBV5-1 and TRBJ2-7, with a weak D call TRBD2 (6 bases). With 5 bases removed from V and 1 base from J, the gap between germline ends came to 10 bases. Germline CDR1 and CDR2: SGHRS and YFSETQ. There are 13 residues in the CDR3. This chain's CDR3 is CASRGGASYEQYF. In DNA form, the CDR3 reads TGCGCCAGCAGAGGAGGGGCTTCCTACGAGCAGTACTTC.

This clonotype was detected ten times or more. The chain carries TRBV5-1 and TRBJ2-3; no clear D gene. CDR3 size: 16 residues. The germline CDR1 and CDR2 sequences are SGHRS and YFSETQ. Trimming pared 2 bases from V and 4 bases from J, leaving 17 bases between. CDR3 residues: CASSLSVGKVADTQYF. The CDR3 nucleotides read TGCGCCAGCAGCTTATCGGTCGGTAAGGTGGCAGATACGCAGTATTTT.

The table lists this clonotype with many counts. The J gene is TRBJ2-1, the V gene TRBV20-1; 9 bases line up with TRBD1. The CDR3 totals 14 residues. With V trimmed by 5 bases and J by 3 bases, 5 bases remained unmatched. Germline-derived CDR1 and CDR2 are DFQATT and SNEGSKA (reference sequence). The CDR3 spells CSASRQGGYNEQFF. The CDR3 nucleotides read TGCAGTGCTTCCAGACAGGGGGGCTACAATGAGCAGTTCTTC.

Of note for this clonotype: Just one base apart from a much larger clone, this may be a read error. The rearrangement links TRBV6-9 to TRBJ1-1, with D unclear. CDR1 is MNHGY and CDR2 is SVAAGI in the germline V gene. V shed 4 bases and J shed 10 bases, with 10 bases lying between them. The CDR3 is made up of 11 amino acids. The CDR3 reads CASSSPQAAFF. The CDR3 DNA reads TGTGCCAGCAGTTCACCCCAAGCAGCTTTCTTT.

CDR3 residues: CASSPGGAAGFFEQYF. CDR3 DNA sequence: TGTGCCAGCTCACCGGGGGGCGCTGCCGGGTTTTTCGAGCAGTACTTC. The chain is built from TRBV18 and TRBJ2-7, with D tentatively TRBD1 or TRBD2 (6 bases each). The CDR3 has 16 amino acids. From germline, CDR1 is KGHSH and CDR2 LQKENI. Trimming removed 3 bases from V and 6 bases from J, with 21 bases in between.

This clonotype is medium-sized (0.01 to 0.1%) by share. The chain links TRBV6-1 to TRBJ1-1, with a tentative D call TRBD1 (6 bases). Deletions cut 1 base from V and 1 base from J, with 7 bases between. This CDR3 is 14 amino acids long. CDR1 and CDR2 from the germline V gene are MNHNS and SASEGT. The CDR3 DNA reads TGTGCCAGCAGTGAAGGGACAGCGAACACTGAAGCTTTCTTT. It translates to CASSEGTANTEAFF.

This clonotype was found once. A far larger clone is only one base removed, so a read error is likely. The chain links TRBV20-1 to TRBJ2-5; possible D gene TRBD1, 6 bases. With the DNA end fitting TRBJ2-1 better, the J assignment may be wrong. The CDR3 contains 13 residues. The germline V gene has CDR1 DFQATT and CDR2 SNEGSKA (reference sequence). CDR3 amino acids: CSARDPRGNEQFF. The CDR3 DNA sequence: TGCAGTGCTAGAGACCCCAGGGGCAATGAGCAGTTCTTC.

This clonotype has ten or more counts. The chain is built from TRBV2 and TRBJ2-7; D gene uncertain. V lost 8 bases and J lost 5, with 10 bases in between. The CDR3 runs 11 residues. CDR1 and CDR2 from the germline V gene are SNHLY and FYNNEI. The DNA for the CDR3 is TGTGCCAGCGTAGATAGAGACGAGCAGTACTTC. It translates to CASVDRDEQYF. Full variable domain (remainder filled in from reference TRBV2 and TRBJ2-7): EPEVTQTPSHQVTQMGQEVILRCVPISNHLYFYWYRQILGQKVEFLVSFYNNEISEKSEIFDDQFSVERPDGSNFTLKIRSTKLEDSAMYFCASVDRDEQYFGPGTRLTVT.

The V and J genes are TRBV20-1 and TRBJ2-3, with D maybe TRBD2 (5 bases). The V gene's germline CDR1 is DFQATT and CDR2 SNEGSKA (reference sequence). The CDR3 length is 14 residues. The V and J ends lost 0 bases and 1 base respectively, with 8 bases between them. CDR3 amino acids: CSARDGSGTDTQYF. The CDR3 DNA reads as TGCAGTGCTAGAGACGGTAGCGGCACAGATACGCAGTATTTT.

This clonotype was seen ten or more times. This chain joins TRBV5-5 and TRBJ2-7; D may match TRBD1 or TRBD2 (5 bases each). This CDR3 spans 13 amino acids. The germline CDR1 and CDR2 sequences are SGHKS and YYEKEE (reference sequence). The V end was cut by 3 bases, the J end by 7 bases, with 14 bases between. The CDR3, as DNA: TGTGCCAGCAGCTCGGGACGGCTCCTGGAGCAGTACTTC. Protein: CASSSGRLLEQYF. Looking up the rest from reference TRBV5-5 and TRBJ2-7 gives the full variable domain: DAGVTQSPTHLIKTRGQQVTLRCSPISGHKSVSWYQQVLGQGPQFIFQYYEKEERGRGNFPDRFSARQFPNYSSELNVNALLLGDSALYLCASSSGRLLEQYFGPGTRLTVT.

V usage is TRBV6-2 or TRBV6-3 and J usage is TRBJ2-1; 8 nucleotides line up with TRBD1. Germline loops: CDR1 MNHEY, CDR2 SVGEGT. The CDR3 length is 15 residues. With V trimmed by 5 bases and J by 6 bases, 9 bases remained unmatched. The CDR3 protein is CASSEVGTGRNEQFF. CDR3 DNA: TGTGCCAGCAGTGAAGTGGGGACAGGTCGCAATGAGCAGTTCTTC.

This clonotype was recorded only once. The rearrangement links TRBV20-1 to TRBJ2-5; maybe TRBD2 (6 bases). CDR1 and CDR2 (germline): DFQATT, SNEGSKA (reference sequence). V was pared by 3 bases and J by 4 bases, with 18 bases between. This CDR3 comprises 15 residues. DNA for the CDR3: TGCAGTGCTAGGGACGGAAGTAGCGGAGGAGAGACCCAGTACTTC. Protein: CSARDGSSGGETQYF.

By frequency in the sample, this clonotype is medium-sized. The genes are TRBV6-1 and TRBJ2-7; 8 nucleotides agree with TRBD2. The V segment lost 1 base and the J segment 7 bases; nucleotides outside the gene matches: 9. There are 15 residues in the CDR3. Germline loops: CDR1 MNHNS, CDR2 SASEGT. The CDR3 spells CASSEEGSGGWEQYF. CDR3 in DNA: TGTGCCAGCAGTGAAGAAGGAAGCGGGGGTTGGGAGCAGTACTTC.

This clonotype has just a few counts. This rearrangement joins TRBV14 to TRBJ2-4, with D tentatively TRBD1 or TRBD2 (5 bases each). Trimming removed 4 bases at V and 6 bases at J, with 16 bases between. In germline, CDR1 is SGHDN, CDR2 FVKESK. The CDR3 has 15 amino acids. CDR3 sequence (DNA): TGTGCCAGCAGCCGCGCCGGGACGGTCGGAAACATTCAGTACTTC. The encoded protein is CASSRAGTVGNIQYF. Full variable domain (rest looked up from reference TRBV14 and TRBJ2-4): EAGVTQFPSHSVIEKGQTVTLRCDPISGHDNLYWYRRVMGKEIKFLLHFVKESKQDESGMPNNRFLAERTGGTYSTLKVQPAELEDSGVYFCASSRAGTVGNIQYFGAGTRLSVL.

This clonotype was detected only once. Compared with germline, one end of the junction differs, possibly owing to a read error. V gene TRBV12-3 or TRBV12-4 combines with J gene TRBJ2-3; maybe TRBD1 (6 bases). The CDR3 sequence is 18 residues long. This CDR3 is CASSPQGALAGAGGTHYF. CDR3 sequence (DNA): TGTGCCAGCAGTCCACAGGGTGCTCTAGCTGGGGCAGGAGGTACGCATTATTTT.

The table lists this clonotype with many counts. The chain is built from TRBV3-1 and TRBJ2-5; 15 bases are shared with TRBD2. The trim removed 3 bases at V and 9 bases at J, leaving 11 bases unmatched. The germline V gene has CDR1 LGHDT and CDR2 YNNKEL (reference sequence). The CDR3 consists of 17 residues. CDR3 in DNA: TGTGCCAGCAGCCACCTGGGACTAGCGGGGGGAAGGCGGGCCCAGTACTTC. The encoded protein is CASSHLGLAGGRRAQYF.

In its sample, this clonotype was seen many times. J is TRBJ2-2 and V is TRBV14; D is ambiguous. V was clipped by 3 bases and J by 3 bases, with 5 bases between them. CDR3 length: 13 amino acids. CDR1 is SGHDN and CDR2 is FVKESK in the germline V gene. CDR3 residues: CASSQVYTGELFF. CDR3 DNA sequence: TGTGCCAGCAGCCAGGTGTACACCGGGGAGCTGTTTTTT.

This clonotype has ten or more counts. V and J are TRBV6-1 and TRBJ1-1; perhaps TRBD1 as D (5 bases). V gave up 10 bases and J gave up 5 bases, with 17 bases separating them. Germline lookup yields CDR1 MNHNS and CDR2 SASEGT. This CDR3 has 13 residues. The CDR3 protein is CATLQDDNTEAFF. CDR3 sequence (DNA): TGTGCCACCCTACAGGATGACAATACTGAAGCTTTCTTT.

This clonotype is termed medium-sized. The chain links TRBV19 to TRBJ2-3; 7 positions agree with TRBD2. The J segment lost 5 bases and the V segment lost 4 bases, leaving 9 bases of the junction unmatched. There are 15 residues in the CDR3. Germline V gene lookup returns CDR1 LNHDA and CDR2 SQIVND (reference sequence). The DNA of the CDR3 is TGTGCCAGTAGTAAGTGGCAGGGAGGGAAAGATACGCAGTATTTT. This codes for CASSKWQGGKDTQYF.

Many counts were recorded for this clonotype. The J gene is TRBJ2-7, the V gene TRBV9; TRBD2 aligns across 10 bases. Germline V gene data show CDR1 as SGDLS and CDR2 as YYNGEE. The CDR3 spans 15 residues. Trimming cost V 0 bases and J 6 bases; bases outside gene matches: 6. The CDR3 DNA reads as TGTGCCAGCAGCGTAGTGCTAGCGGGAGACTTCGAGCAGTACTTC. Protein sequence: CASSVVLAGDFEQYF.

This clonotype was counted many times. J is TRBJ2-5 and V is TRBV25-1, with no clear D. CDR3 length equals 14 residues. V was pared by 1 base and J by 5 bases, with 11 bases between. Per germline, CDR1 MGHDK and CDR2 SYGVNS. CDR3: CASSESHRWETQYF. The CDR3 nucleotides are TGTGCCAGCAGTGAATCCCATCGGTGGGAGACCCAGTACTTC. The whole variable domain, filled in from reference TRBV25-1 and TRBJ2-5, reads EADIYQTPRYLVIGTGKKITLECSQTMGHDKMYWYQQDPGMELHLIHYSYGVNSTEKGDLSSESTVSRIRTEHFPLTLESARPSHTSQYLCASSESHRWETQYFGPGTRLLVL.

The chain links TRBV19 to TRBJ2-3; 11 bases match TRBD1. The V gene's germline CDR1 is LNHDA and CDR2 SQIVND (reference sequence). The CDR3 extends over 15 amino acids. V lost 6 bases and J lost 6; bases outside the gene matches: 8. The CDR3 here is CASSPGTGGGDTQYF. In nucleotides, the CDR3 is TGTGCCAGTAGCCCCGGGACAGGGGGAGGGGATACGCAGTATTTT. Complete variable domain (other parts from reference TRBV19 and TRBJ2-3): DGGITQSPKYLFRKEGQNVTLSCEQNLNHDAMYWYRQDPGQGLRLIYYSQIVNDFQKGDIAEGYSVSREKKESFPLTVTSAQKNPTAFYLCASSPGTGGGDTQYFGPGTRLTVL.